The source of this TCR beta chain is a study of blood T cell repertoires in COVID-19. Background on the study: Nucleic acid was either cDNA or gDNA, and it came from T cells, B-cell-depleted T cells, or PBMCs.

Repertoires were generated with immunoSEQ multiplex PCR, while TCRdb's copy carries only in-frame clones and drops some. Among roughly 95,000 clones listed, around nine tenths were seen once. The CDR3 has 14 amino acids. The ends lost 4 bases at V and 7 bases at J; junction bases unmatched: 2. Germline lookup yields CDR1 SGDLS and CDR2 YYNGEE. This receptor was identified in a woman aged 50 to 60 in a cohort sampled during active COVID-19. The sample consisted of peripheral blood. The V gene is TRBV9, the J gene TRBJ1-6; 10 nucleotides agree with TRBD1. The CDR3 loop reads CASSTGQGNSPLHF. DNA of the CDR3: TGTGCCAGCAGCACGGGACAGGGGAATTCACCCCTCCACTTT.